This is a list of T cell receptor beta chains from one sample in a study of naive and memory T cell subsets. TCRdb processed the UMI-ligation and nested PCR reads anew with MiXCR; each CDR3 protein has one entry. The sample lists around 130,000 distinct CDR3 sequences; about 36% were seen once. Material for sequencing was central memory CD4+ T cells from blood. These receptors came from a human donor in good health. Both conserved end residues are part of each CDR3. Fields, in order: J gene, D gene, V gene, clone size, CDR3 protein, CDR3 DNA. D genes are given only for firm matches. The size of a clone is reported for some rows only, either as once, few or many, or as a class for expanded clones.

TRBJ2-6	-	TRBV12-3/TRBV12-4	-	CASSPGGGGANVLTF	TGTGCCAGCAGTCCCGGGGGCGGTGGGGCCAACGTCCTGACTTTC
TRBJ2-2	-	TRBV20-1	few	CSARDPGPTTGELFF	TGCAGTGCTAGGGATCCGGGACCGACCACCGGGGAGCTGTTTTTT
TRBJ2-3	TRBD2	TRBV4-3	many	CASSPHLGTRGTDTQYF	TGCGCCAGCAGCCCCCACCTGGGGACTAGGGGGACAGATACGCAGTATTTT
TRBJ2-3	-	TRBV6-4	-	CASSVSLDNSTSTDTQYF	TGTGCCAGCAGTGTGTCATTGGACAACTCAACTAGCACAGATACGCAGTATTTT
TRBJ1-4	-	TRBV5-1	-	CASSLVGQGEKLFF	TGCGCCAGCAGCTTGGTGGGGCAGGGCGAAAAACTGTTTTTT
TRBJ1-6	-	TRBV2	-	CASSENSFNSPLHF	TGTGCCAGCAGTGAAAACAGTTTTAATTCACCCCTCCACTTT
TRBJ2-1	-	TRBV28	many	CASSWGLWDTQSQYNEQFF	TGTGCCAGCAGTTGGGGCTTGTGGGACACACAAAGTCAATACAATGAGCAGTTCTTC
TRBJ2-4	TRBD1	TRBV4-3	few	CASSQDRGLNIQYF	TGCGCCAGCAGCCAAGACAGGGGGTTAAACATTCAGTACTTC
TRBJ2-7	TRBD2	TRBV7-9	few	CASSPFEGGFPYEQYF	TGTGCCAGCAGCCCGTTTGAGGGAGGGTTCCCCTACGAGCAGTACTTC
TRBJ1-1	-	TRBV3-1	-	CASSQLNTEAFF	TGTGCCAGCAGCCAACTCAACACTGAAGCTTTCTTT
TRBJ2-7	TRBD2	TRBV12-3/TRBV12-4	medium-sized	CASRQGLAGTYEQYF	TGTGCCAGCAGACAGGGACTAGCGGGGACCTACGAGCAGTACTTC
TRBJ1-5	-	TRBV6-1	-	CASRLGRGDNQPQHF	TGTGCCAGCAGACTCGGGCGCGGCGACAATCAGCCCCAGCATTTT
TRBJ2-1	-	TRBV29-1	many	CSARSSHNEQFF	TGCAGCGCCAGAAGTAGTCATAATGAGCAGTTCTTC
TRBJ2-3	TRBD1	TRBV12-3/TRBV12-4	few	CASSSFRGPTDTQYF	TGTGCCAGCAGTAGCTTCAGGGGGCCGACAGATACGCAGTATTTT
TRBJ2-7	TRBD2	TRBV20-1	-	CSARGSSGDAFGEQYF	TGCAGTGCTAGAGGGTCTAGCGGGGACGCCTTTGGCGAGCAGTACTTC
TRBJ2-3	-	TRBV6-2/TRBV6-3	-	CASSRGVANGDTQYF	TGTGCCAGCAGCCGTGGAGTGGCGAACGGCGATACGCAGTATTTT
TRBJ2-1	TRBD2	TRBV11-2	-	CASSLVLADKYNEQFF	TGTGCCAGCAGCTTAGTCCTAGCGGACAAATACAATGAGCAGTTCTTC
TRBJ1-1	-	TRBV28	-	CASSLVGGAGAFF	TGTGCCAGCAGTTTAGTGGGGGGCGCGGGGGCTTTCTTT
TRBJ2-3	TRBD2	TRBV29-1	few	CSVKTSSGTHRTQYF	TGCAGCGTTAAGACGTCTAGCGGGACTCACAGAACGCAGTATTTT
TRBJ1-6	-	TRBV9	few	CASSVGQTSPLHF	TGTGCCAGCAGCGTAGGACAGACTTCACCCCTCCACTTT
TRBJ2-5	-	TRBV30	few	CAWNHPYQETQYF	TGTGCCTGGAACCACCCGTACCAAGAGACCCAGTACTTC
TRBJ2-5	TRBD1	TRBV12-3/TRBV12-4	-	CASSDRAQETQYF	TGTGCCAGCAGTGACAGGGCGCAAGAGACCCAGTACTTC
TRBJ2-1	-	TRBV5-8	few	CATHEGHGWAFEQFF	TGTGCCACCCACGAAGGACACGGGTGGGCCTTTGAGCAGTTCTTC
TRBJ2-5	TRBD2	TRBV2	few	CASRLSSGRSETQYF	TGTGCCAGCAGACTCTCTAGCGGGAGGTCGGAGACCCAGTACTTC
TRBJ2-5	TRBD1	TRBV28	-	CASSDLGTGSFGETQYF	TGTGCCAGCAGCGACCTCGGGACAGGTAGTTTTGGAGAGACCCAGTACTTC
TRBJ1-6	TRBD1	TRBV6-6	-	CASSSGGAYNSPLHF	TGTGCCAGCAGTTCAGGGGGCGCCTATAATTCACCCCTCCACTTT
TRBJ2-2	-	TRBV20-1	-	CSARMGNTGELFF	TGCAGTGCTAGAATGGGTAACACCGGGGAGCTGTTTTTT
TRBJ2-3	TRBD2	TRBV27	few	CASSSFIAGGSDTQYF	TGTGCCAGCAGTTCGTTCATAGCGGGAGGGTCAGATACGCAGTATTTT
TRBJ2-7	TRBD1	TRBV29-1	-	CSVRGQGYEQYF	TGCAGCGTTAGGGGACAGGGATACGAGCAGTACTTC
TRBJ2-3	-	TRBV29-1	-	CSVDVREGATQYF	TGCAGCGTTGATGTCCGGGAGGGGGCTACGCAGTATTTT
TRBJ2-1	TRBD1	TRBV19	-	CASRGPGTGGYNEQFF	TGTGCCAGTAGAGGGCCCGGGACAGGGGGGTATAATGAGCAGTTCTTC
TRBJ1-5	-	TRBV7-8	-	CASSSRHIGIAGSNQPQHF	TGTGCCAGCAGCTCCCGACACATAGGGATAGCGGGAAGCAATCAGCCCCAGCATTTT
TRBJ2-1	-	TRBV5-1	-	CASSLADVDGRNEQFF	TGCGCCAGCAGCTTGGCCGATGTGGACGGCCGGAATGAGCAGTTCTTC
TRBJ2-7	TRBD1	TRBV5-1	-	CASSSPSTGGSYEQYF	TGCGCCAGCAGCTCCCCATCGACAGGGGGCTCCTACGAGCAGTACTTC
TRBJ2-5	-	TRBV12-3/TRBV12-4	-	CASSLRMQQGLKTQYF	TGTGCCAGCAGTCTTCGTATGCAGCAGGGGTTGAAGACCCAGTACTTC
TRBJ1-6	-	TRBV5-4	-	CASSLRGLWHSPLHF	TGTGCCAGCAGCTTAAGGGGCCTCTGGCATTCACCCCTCCACTTT
TRBJ2-1	-	TRBV28	-	CASSITGTMYNEQFF	TGTGCCAGCAGCATAACAGGGACCATGTACAATGAGCAGTTCTTC
TRBJ1-4	TRBD1	TRBV29-1	-	CSVEEQGLFGKLFF	TGCAGCGTTGAAGAACAGGGGCTTTTTGGAAAACTGTTTTTT
TRBJ2-7	-	TRBV4-3	-	CASSQGGGPYEQYF	TGCGCCAGCAGCCAAGGAGGGGGGCCCTACGAGCAGTACTTC
TRBJ2-5	TRBD2	TRBV7-8	few	CASSLGTGGGETQYF	TGTGCCAGCAGCTTAGGAACAGGCGGGGGAGAGACCCAGTACTTC
TRBJ2-1	-	TRBV6-4	-	CASSEQGPYNEQFF	TGTGCCAGCAGTGAACAGGGACCCTACAATGAGCAGTTCTTC
TRBJ2-1	-	TRBV18	-	CATATGVGSGYNEQFF	TGTGCCACCGCGACGGGGGTCGGGAGTGGTTACAATGAGCAGTTCTTC
TRBJ2-2	TRBD1	TRBV2	-	CASSKSGTATGELFF	TGTGCCAGCAGCAAGTCCGGGACAGCCACCGGGGAGCTGTTTTTT
TRBJ2-5	-	TRBV19	-	CASSIEATGRYQETQYF	TGTGCCAGTAGTATCGAAGCGACAGGGAGGTACCAAGAGACCCAGTACTTC
TRBJ1-2	-	TRBV20-1	-	CSARDPSPYGYTF	TGCAGTGCTAGAGATCCGTCCCCCTATGGCTACACCTTC
TRBJ2-1	-	TRBV4-1	once	CASSPIGTNEQFF	TGCGCCAGCAGCCCAATAGGGACCAATGAGCAGTTCTTC
TRBJ1-3	-	TRBV2	few	CASSGRANTIYF	TGTGCCAGCAGTGGAAGGGCAAACACCATATATTTT
TRBJ2-2	-	TRBV12-3/TRBV12-4	-	CASSLFLAPGSWGTGELFF	TGTGCCAGCAGTTTATTTTTAGCTCCCGGGAGTTGGGGCACCGGGGAGCTGTTTTTT
TRBJ1-1	-	TRBV28	many	CASSFGLEAFF	TGTGCCAGCAGTTTCGGTCTCGAAGCTTTCTTT
TRBJ1-6	-	TRBV6-5	-	CASSYSFSGTRNSPLHF	TGTGCCAGCAGTTACTCGTTTTCTGGGACTAGGAATTCACCCCTCCACTTT